Detailed here is one T cell receptor (beta chain). Germline V gene lookup returns CDR1 MNHEY and CDR2 SMNVEV (reference sequence). The CDR3 is made up of 13 amino acids. Trimming shortened V by 6 bases and J by 2 bases, and 10 bases separated the two germline ends. PCR primers comprised 60 Vbeta and 13 Jbeta primers. TCRdb's table, derived via immunoSEQ multiplex PCR, lists solely in-frame clones and lacks some. The sample yields fewer than 150,000 clones, 82% seen once. This specimen comes from a study of cytomegalovirus exposure and HLA in healthy donors. The TCR was taken from a male donor in good health and CMV-seronegative. The chain uses TRBV27 and TRBJ1-1; weak D call: TRBD1 (6 bases). The sample taken for sequencing was PBMCs. The CDR3 nucleotides read TGTGCCAGCAGCCAGGACAGTAACACTGAAGCTTTCTTT. Translating it yields CASSQDSNTEAFF.